Listed below are T cell receptor beta chains from one sample, sequenced in a study of T cell repertoires in cytomegalovirus infection. No antigen is known for these receptors. TCRdb analysed the reads with MiXCR anew, one entry per CDR3 protein. The sample carries around 750,000 distinct CDR3 sequences, approximately 32% recorded once. The source material was cultured CD8+ T cells from PBMCs, sampled from culture after CMV antigen stimulation. The receptors were sampled from a human donor in good health (CMV status not recorded). Some clones in this sample may be carry-over from other donors' samples. The conserved cysteine and the conserved F or W are not part of the CDR3 here. Fields, in order: clone size, V gene, CDR3 protein. The size field is filled for only some rows; it gives once, few, many or a size class.

few	TRBV6-5	ASSYDSSNQPQH
few	TRBV19	ASSDLTVNTEAF
few	TRBV19	ASSPGGFGGYT
-	TRBV2	ASSEAFELMDYGYT
-	TRBV12-5	ASGLGRSGEAF
many	TRBV7-2	ASSLVTFGGELF
-	TRBV4-1	ASSQEAPTDTQY
-	TRBV7-9	VSSRRLAGETVLGTDTQY
-	TRBV12-3/TRBV12-4	ANSPAQVNEQY
-	TRBV4-1	ASSQGPPENSPLH
few	TRBV6-1	ASSEIVGNTEAF
-	TRBV6-5	ASSYTRAGFEQY
-	TRBV28	ASSGAKQDTRTDTQY
many	TRBV4-1	ASSQGHHRDRVYNEQF
-	TRBV7-6	ASSPGRGETDTQY
few	TRBV7-9	ASSYRDPPSHEQY
many	TRBV7-2	ASSFEGADYGYT